Following are 32 T cell receptor beta chains from one sample sequenced in a study of CD8+CD57+ T cells in acquired aplastic anemia. Both TCR beta VDJ combination and CDR3 sequence profiling were carried out. Genomic DNA was the template for this profiling. TCRdb called the reads again in MiXCR, with one record for every CDR3 protein. The repertoire holds about 170,000 distinct CDR3 sequences, with about 60% as singletons. The sequenced sample was sorted CD4+, CD8+, or CD8+CD57+ T cells (not recorded which) from PBMCs. These receptors were taken from a human donor in good health.

This clonotype was seen once. V gene TRBV20-1 combines with J gene TRBJ2-3; the D is unclear. The CDR3 is 13 residues long. The ends were cut back, 3 bases at V and 6 bases at J, with 13 bases in the middle. CDR1 and CDR2 (germline): DFQATT, SNEGSKA (reference sequence). The CDR3 loop is CSASLVVLDTQYF. The CDR3 DNA sequence: TGCAGTGCTAGTTTGGTAGTCTTGGATACGCAGTATTTT.

This rearrangement joins TRBV7-2 to TRBJ1-1; D unclear. V was clipped by 3 bases and J by 7 bases, with 12 bases between them. Germline assignment: CDR1 SGHTA and CDR2 FQGNSA. The CDR3 has 13 residues. DNA of the CDR3: TGTGCCAGCAGCTTGGGAGTCACCTTTGAAGCTTTCTTT. Its protein is CASSLGVTFEAFF.

This rearrangement joins TRBV10-3 to TRBJ2-3; 10 bases match TRBD2. This CDR3 has 13 amino acids. Germline V lookup: CDR1 ENHRY, CDR2 SYGVKD. Losses at the gene ends were 10 bases for V and 2 bases for J; bases not matched to a gene: 3. Here the CDR3 DNA reads TGTGCCAGCCTAGCGGGAGACACAGATACGCAGTATTTT. Its translation is CASLAGDTDTQYF.

In this sample, this clonotype turned up once. This chain uses TRBV15 with TRBJ2-3; TRBD2 matches 8 bases. Germline values: CDR1 LNHNV, CDR2 YYDKDF (reference sequence). The CDR3 has 15 residues. Trimming took 1 base from V and 4 from J; bases not matched to a gene: 4. The CDR3 spells CATSRGDGRADTQYF. Written as DNA, the CDR3 is TGTGCCACCAGCAGAGGAGACGGGAGGGCAGATACGCAGTATTTT. Variable domain in full (rest from reference TRBV15 and TRBJ2-3): DAMVIQNPRYQVTQFGKPVTLSCSQTLNHNVMYWYQQKSSQAPKLLFHYYDKDFNNEADTPDNFQSRRPNTSFCFLDIRSPGLGDTAMYLCATSRGDGRADTQYFGPGTRLTVL.

At least ten counts were recorded for this clonotype. J is TRBJ2-7 and V is TRBV5-6; no definite D call. V lost 0 bases to trimming and J lost 5 bases, with 9 bases between them. Germline-derived CDR1 and CDR2 are SGHDT and YYEEEE. The CDR3 is 13 amino acids. The CDR3 loop is CASSLASGDEQYF. The CDR3 nucleotides are TGTGCCAGCAGCTTGGCCAGTGGGGACGAGCAGTACTTC.

This clonotype was observed many times. The J gene is TRBJ1-3, the V gene TRBV11-2; D gene ambiguous. The V gene's germline CDR1 is SGHAT and CDR2 FQNNGV. V was shortened by 3 bases and J by 2 bases, with 8 bases between the two germline ends. The CDR3 extends over 14 amino acids. CDR3 amino acids: CASSFLGTGNTIYF. The CDR3 region has the DNA TGTGCCAGCAGCTTCCTCGGGACTGGAAACACCATATATTTT.

The table lists this clonotype with a count of one. The rearrangement joins TRBV7-2 to TRBJ2-7; 11 nucleotides align to TRBD2. The CDR3 sequence is 18 residues long. With V trimmed by 4 bases and J by 3 bases, 14 bases remained unmatched. Germline V CDR1 and CDR2: SGHTA, FQGNSA. CDR3: CASSSPTSGVREIYEQYF. CDR3 bases: TGTGCCAGCAGCTCTCCGACTAGCGGGGTTAGAGAAATCTACGAGCAGTACTTC.

This chain connects TRBV14 to TRBJ2-1, with D possibly being TRBD2 (6 bases). This CDR3 has 16 residues. Trimming took off 3 bases at V and 6 bases at J, with 18 bases between the two ends. The germline CDR1 and CDR2 sequences are SGHDN and FVKESK. The CDR3 loop reads CASSHMGSTSSNEQFF. The CDR3 DNA follows: TGTGCCAGCAGCCACATGGGCAGCACTAGCTCCAATGAGCAGTTCTTC.

This clonotype was observed a few times. The chain links TRBV20-1 to TRBJ1-6; 8 bases line up with TRBD1. This CDR3 has 12 residues. Germline V gene lookup returns CDR1 DFQATT and CDR2 SNEGSKA (reference sequence). The trim removed 7 bases at V and 12 bases at J, leaving 8 bases unmatched. As DNA, the CDR3 is TGCAGTGTTACAGGGGGGGCCCAACCCCTCCACTTT. It translates to CSVTGGAQPLHF.

This clonotype was recorded many times. V gene TRBV7-8 combines with J gene TRBJ2-3, with D possibly TRBD2 on 5 matching bases. CDR1 is SGHVS and CDR2 is FQNEAQ in the germline V gene. Trimming took 5 bases from V and 3 from J, leaving 12 bases between them. This CDR3 has 14 residues. CDR3 region: CASSPRTGTDTQYF. CDR3 nucleotide sequence: TGTGCCAGCAGCCCTCGGACTGGAACAGATACGCAGTATTTT.

V is TRBV5-1 and J is TRBJ1-1; D ambiguous. Germline V gene sequence: CDR1 SGHRS, CDR2 YFSETQ. Trimming removed 2 bases at V and 0 bases at J, with 14 bases between. The length of the CDR3 is 16 residues. The CDR3 region has the DNA TGCGCCAGCAGCTTAGGGTGGGGTTCCCTGAACACTGAAGCTTTCTTT. Amino acid sequence: CASSLGWGSLNTEAFF.

The genes are TRBV15 and TRBJ2-1, with D perhaps TRBD1 (5 bases). Trimming stripped 2 bases from V and 13 bases from J, with 15 bases between. Germline-derived CDR1 and CDR2 are LNHNV and YYDKDF (reference sequence). The length of the CDR3 is 13 residues. The CDR3 protein is CATSRQGASRQFF. CDR3 sequence (DNA): TGTGCCACCAGCAGACAGGGCGCGAGCCGCCAGTTCTTC.

CDR3 nucleotide sequence: TGCAGCGTTGAGGGACGGGGCACTGAAGCTTTCTTT. Encoded protein: CSVEGRGTEAFF. The gene calls are TRBV29-1 and TRBJ1-1; D possibly corresponds to TRBD1 (5 bases). This CDR3 has 12 residues. Germline-derived CDR1 and CDR2 are SQVTM and ANQGSEA. V gave up 3 bases and J gave up 4 bases, with 9 bases separating them.

The gene calls are TRBV24-1 and TRBJ2-1; 9 bases agree with TRBD1. CDR1 KGHDR and CDR2 SFDVKD come from the germline V gene. J gave up 5 bases and V 4 bases, and 8 bases lay outside the gene matches. The CDR3 is 16 amino acids. CDR3: CATSDRDRVRDNEQFF. The DNA for the CDR3 is TGTGCCACCAGTGACCGGGACAGGGTAAGAGACAATGAGCAGTTCTTC.

This chain joins TRBV7-2 and TRBJ1-2, with D perhaps matching TRBD1 (5 bases). CDR3 length equals 16 residues. The germline CDR1 and CDR2 sequences are SGHTA and FQGNSA. Between the trimmed V and J ends, which lost 5 bases and 8 bases, there was a span of 24 bases. CDR3 amino acids: CASSSEGALGSWGYTF. The CDR3 nucleotides read TGTGCCAGCAGCAGTGAAGGGGCCCTGGGATCCTGGGGCTACACCTTC.

The rearrangement uses TRBV29-1 and TRBJ1-1; no clear D gene. This CDR3 comprises 11 residues. The V end lost 4 bases, the J end lost 4 bases, and 7 bases lay between the germline ends. The germline gives CDR1 SQVTM, CDR2 ANQGSEA. Here the CDR3 reads CSVVLGTEAFF. CDR3 nucleotide sequence: TGCAGCGTTGTTCTGGGCACTGAAGCTTTCTTT.

The gene calls are TRBV7-9 and TRBJ2-7; 9 bases align to TRBD2. Germline CDR1 SEHNR, CDR2 FQNEAQ (reference sequence). The CDR3 sequence is 14 residues long. V dropped 4 bases and J dropped 4; count of bases not matched to a gene: 5. The CDR3: CASSSVAGAYEQYF. CDR3 coding DNA: TGTGCCAGCAGCTCCGTAGCGGGGGCATACGAGCAGTACTTC. The whole variable domain, remainder taken from reference TRBV7-9 and TRBJ2-7, is DTGVSQNPRHKITKRGQNVTFRCDPISEHNRLYWYRQTLGQGPEFLTYFQNEAQLEKSRLLSDRFSAERPKGSFSTLEIQRTEQGDSAMYLCASSSVAGAYEQYFGPGTRLTVT.

This clonotype was counted at least ten times. The CDR3 here is CSARSGFSKNIQYF. In DNA form, the CDR3 reads TGCAGTGCCCGTAGCGGGTTTAGCAAAAACATTCAGTACTTC. V and J are TRBV20-1 and TRBJ2-4; 7 positions match TRBD2. The CDR3 spans 14 residues. The germline V gene has CDR1 DFQATT and CDR2 SNEGSKA (reference sequence). V was clipped by 6 bases and J by 3 bases; unmatched bases: 8.

This clonotype has more than one count but fewer than ten. J is TRBJ2-5 and V is TRBV6-5; D not certain. Per germline, CDR1 MNHEY and CDR2 SVGAGI. Trimming removed 6 bases at V and 4 bases at J, with 6 bases between. This CDR3 has 11 amino acids. The CDR3 reads CASRFRETQYF. In nucleotides, the CDR3 is TGTGCCAGCAGATTTAGAGAGACCCAGTACTTC.

V is TRBV10-3 and J is TRBJ2-1, with D tentatively TRBD2 (6 bases). With 6 bases removed from V and 2 bases from J, the gap between germline ends came to 17 bases. This CDR3 comprises 16 residues. Per the germline V gene, CDR1 is ENHRY and CDR2 is SYGVKD. CDR3 sequence: CAISRGVQVAYNEQFF. CDR3 bases: TGTGCCATCAGCCGCGGGGTCCAGGTCGCCTACAATGAGCAGTTCTTC.

With respect to this clonotype: One end of the junction is discordant with germline, which a read error may explain. The chain couples TRBV20-1 to TRBJ1-1, with D unclear. This CDR3 has 13 amino acids. Germline V lookup: CDR1 DFQATT, CDR2 SNEGSKA (reference sequence). CDR3 nucleotide sequence: TGCAATGCTAGAAGAGGTGGTAACACTGAAGCTTTCTTT. This sequence encodes CNARRGGNTEAFF.

Points on this clonotype: The junction and the germline gene differ at one end; a read error may be behind it. The J gene is TRBJ2-3, the V gene TRBV9, with D possibly matching TRBD2 (7 bases). The CDR3 length is 16 residues. Germline V gene sequence: CDR1 SGDLS, CDR2 YYNGEE. CDR3 region: CASSVRGGASTDTQYF. The DNA for the CDR3 is TGTGCCAGCAGCGTGAGGGGGGGGGCTAGCACGGATACGCAGTATTTT. The variable domain in full, with the rest retrieved from reference TRBV9 and TRBJ2-3, is DSGVTQTPKHLITATGQRVTLRCSPRSGDLSVYWYQQSLDQGLQFLIQYYNGEERAKGNILERFSAQQFPDLHSELNLSSLELGDSALYFCASSVRGGASTDTQYFGPGTRLTVL.

The chain joins TRBV14 to TRBJ2-5; D is tentatively TRBD1 or TRBD2 (5 bases each). The V end lost 4 bases, the J end lost 5 bases, and 20 bases lay between the germline ends. From germline, CDR1 is SGHDN and CDR2 FVKESK. The CDR3 extends over 16 amino acids. The CDR3 here is CASSPSRDGWGETQYF. As DNA, the CDR3 is TGTGCCAGCAGCCCCAGCAGGGACGGCTGGGGGGAGACCCAGTACTTC.

This CDR3 reads CASEGGSTPRDTQYF. The CDR3 region has the DNA TGTGCAAGCGAGGGCGGCTCTACACCACGAGATACGCAGTATTTT. The V and J genes are TRBV2 and TRBJ2-3, with a possible D match to TRBD2 (5 bases). Germline CDR1 is SNHLY and CDR2 is FYNNEI. This CDR3 spans 15 amino acids.

The V gene is TRBV6-1, the J gene TRBJ2-1; 14 bases align to TRBD2. From germline, CDR1 is MNHNS and CDR2 SASEGT. This CDR3 is built from 19 residues. After removal of 7 bases from V and 0 bases from J, the junction contained 11 bases not matched to a gene. The CDR3 DNA sequence: TGTGCCAGCACCATGACTAGCGGGAGGGAGAGCTACTCCTACAATGAGCAGTTCTTC. It encodes CASTMTSGRESYSYNEQFF.

Points on this clonotype: A read error is possible here, since a much larger clone lies one base away. The J gene is TRBJ2-1, the V gene TRBV20-1, with TRBD2 matching over 11 bases. CDR3 length: 19 residues. Looked up from germline, CDR1 is DFQATT and CDR2 is SNEGSKA (reference sequence). Here the CDR3 reads CSARGSGTDKLAGANEQSF. CDR3 sequence (DNA): TGCAGTGCCAGGGGGTCCGGGACAGATAAACTAGCGGGAGCTAATGAGCAGTCCTTC.

This clonotype was counted only a few times. The rearrangement links TRBV11-3 to TRBJ2-7, with D possibly being TRBD2 (5 bases). This CDR3 spans 12 amino acids. Germline CDR1 reads SGHNT; CDR2 reads YENEEA. Trimming shortened V by 4 bases and J by 5 bases, and 9 bases separated the two germline ends. CDR3 in DNA: TGTGCCAGCAGCTACGGGATTCACGAGCAGTACTTC. Its translation is CASSYGIHEQYF.

The chain carries TRBV25-1 and TRBJ2-7; the D is unclear. V was cut by 4 bases and J by 4 bases, with 5 bases left in between. CDR3 length: 11 amino acids. Germline V gene lookup returns CDR1 MGHDK and CDR2 SYGVNS. The CDR3, as DNA: TGTGCCAGCAGTGGGCAGTACGAGCAGTACTTC. The encoded protein is CASSGQYEQYF.

This clonotype was observed many times. The V call is TRBV2, the J call TRBJ1-1, with 9 bases lining up with TRBD1. The length of the CDR3 is 14 residues. Germline CDR1 and CDR2: SNHLY and FYNNEI. V was pared by 6 bases and J by 6 bases, with 8 bases of the junction left unmatched. The CDR3 region is CASRKQGARAEAFF. The CDR3 DNA sequence: TGTGCCAGCAGGAAACAGGGGGCACGGGCTGAAGCTTTCTTT.

CDR3 sequence reads: CSASAGGFTDTQYF. Written as DNA, the CDR3 is TGCAGTGCCTCAGCGGGGGGATTCACAGATACGCAGTATTTT. The V call is TRBV20-1, the J call TRBJ2-3; 9 bases align to TRBD2. Germline V gene sequence: CDR1 DFQATT, CDR2 SNEGSKA (reference sequence). V shed 6 bases and J 2 bases; nucleotides not matched to a gene: 6. There are 14 residues in the CDR3.

The J gene is TRBJ1-2, the V gene TRBV7-6, with 7 bases fitting TRBD1. The germline gives CDR1 SGHVS, CDR2 FNYEAQ. J lost 7 bases, V lost 4 bases, and 18 bases had no gene match. This CDR3 comprises 17 residues. For the CDR3, the DNA is TGTGCCAGCAGCTCGATCGGGACAGCTCCGACTTACGGTGGCTACACCTTC. It specifies CASSSIGTAPTYGGYTF. Full variable domain (outside the CDR3, taken from reference TRBV7-6 and TRBJ1-2): GAGVSQSPRYKVTKRGQDVALRCDPISGHVSLYWYRQALGQGPEFLTYFNYEAQQDKSGLPNDRFSAERPEGSISTLTIQRTEQRDSAMYRCASSSIGTAPTYGGYTFGSGTRLTVV.

The chain has TRBV7-8 and TRBJ1-3; D is undetermined. Trimming left V 6 bases short and J 0 bases short, with 12 bases between. From germline, CDR1 is SGHVS and CDR2 FQNEAQ. The CDR3 totals 15 residues. DNA of the CDR3: TGTGCCAGCAGGCCATCGAGGAGCTCTGGAAACACCATATATTTT. Encoded protein: CASRPSRSSGNTIYF.